One sample yielded the 8 T cell receptor beta chains listed below, sequenced in a study of T cell repertoires in cytomegalovirus infection. These receptors have no identified antigens. TCRdb re-called the reads with MiXCR, one entry per CDR3 protein. This table holds approximately 340,000 distinct CDR3 sequences, 29% found once. Sequences were derived from cultured PBMCs, sampled from culture after CMV antigen stimulation. The receptors were sampled from a human donor in good health (CMV status not recorded). Some clones in this sample may be carry-over from other donors' samples.

The genes are TRBV15 and TRBJ2-1, with TRBD1 identical over 8 bases. The CDR3 runs 14 residues. Germline loops: CDR1 LNHNV, CDR2 YYDKDF (reference sequence). Trimming took 9 bases from V and 4 from J; bases not matched to a gene: 8. The CDR3 reads CATLPDREYNEQFF. CDR3 sequence (DNA): TGTGCCACGCTTCCGGACAGGGAGTACAATGAGCAGTTCTTC.

The chain recombines TRBV6-1 with TRBJ2-1; 12 nucleotides line up with TRBD2. CDR3 length: 18 amino acids. J gave up 4 bases and V 2 bases, and 9 bases lay outside the gene matches. Germline CDR1 MNHNS, CDR2 SASEGT. CDR3 region: CASSEFGSTSGSYNEQFF. As DNA, the CDR3 is TGTGCCAGCAGTGAATTCGGTTCGACTAGCGGGAGTTACAATGAGCAGTTCTTC.

In this sample, this clonotype turned up many times. The junction does not match germline at one end; this may be a read error. The V call is TRBV7-8, the J call TRBJ2-1, with a tentative D call TRBD2 (5 bases). Germline CDR1 and CDR2: SGHVS and FQNEAQ. There are 11 residues in the CDR3. CDR3 sequence reads: CASSVANEQFF. The CDR3 DNA sequence: TGTGCCAGCAGCGTAGCGAATGAGCAGTTCTTC. Filled out from reference TRBV7-8 and TRBJ2-1, the complete variable domain reads GAGVSQSPRYKVAKRGQDVALRCDPISGHVSLFWYQQALGQGPEFLTYFQNEAQLDKSGLPSDRFFAERPEGSVSTLKIQRTQQEDSAVYLCASSVANEQFFGPGTRLTVL.

This clonotype appeared a few times. The J gene is TRBJ2-3, the V gene TRBV4-2; 10 positions agree with TRBD2. The CDR3 runs 17 residues. Germline V gives CDR1 LGHNA, CDR2 YNFKEQ. With 4 bases clipped from V and 5 bases from J, the junction kept 12 bases outside the gene matches. CDR3 in amino acids: CASSPLWSGRAGDTQYF. CDR3 coding DNA: TGTGCCAGCAGCCCATTGTGGAGCGGGAGGGCAGGAGATACGCAGTATTTT.

The V gene is TRBV12-3 or TRBV12-4, the J gene TRBJ2-4; D ambiguous. V was pared by 6 bases and J by 5 bases, with 8 bases between. The CDR3 covers 12 residues. The CDR3 reads CASRASQNIQYF. The CDR3 DNA reads TGTGCCAGCAGAGCGTCTCAAAACATTCAGTACTTC.

There are many counts of this clonotype. The chain uses TRBV12-3 or TRBV12-4 and TRBJ1-5; D is ambiguous. The CDR3 consists of 14 residues. V lost 7 bases, J lost 0 bases, and 10 bases lay in between. CDR3 in amino acids: CASNSGVSNQPQHF. The CDR3 nucleotides read TGTGCCAGCAACTCGGGCGTTAGCAATCAGCCCCAGCATTTT.

The table lists this clonotype with a few counts. The J gene is TRBJ1-4, the V gene TRBV6-6; D is ambiguous. Germline CDR1 MNHNY, CDR2 SVGAGI (reference sequence). CDR3 size: 12 residues. Trimming removed 2 bases from V and 7 bases from J, with 5 bases in between. This chain's CDR3 is CASSYDGEKLFF. Written as DNA, the CDR3 is TGTGCCAGCAGTTACGACGGTGAAAAACTGTTTTTT.

This clonotype was counted at least ten times. This rearrangement joins TRBV27 to TRBJ1-5, with D perhaps matching TRBD1 (5 bases). The CDR3 is made up of 13 amino acids. Trimming pared 6 bases from V and 7 bases from J, leaving 13 bases between. Germline assignment: CDR1 MNHEY and CDR2 SMNVEV (reference sequence). This CDR3 is CASSQGSGQPQHF. The CDR3 DNA is TGTGCCAGCAGCCAGGGCAGCGGGCAGCCCCAGCATTTT.